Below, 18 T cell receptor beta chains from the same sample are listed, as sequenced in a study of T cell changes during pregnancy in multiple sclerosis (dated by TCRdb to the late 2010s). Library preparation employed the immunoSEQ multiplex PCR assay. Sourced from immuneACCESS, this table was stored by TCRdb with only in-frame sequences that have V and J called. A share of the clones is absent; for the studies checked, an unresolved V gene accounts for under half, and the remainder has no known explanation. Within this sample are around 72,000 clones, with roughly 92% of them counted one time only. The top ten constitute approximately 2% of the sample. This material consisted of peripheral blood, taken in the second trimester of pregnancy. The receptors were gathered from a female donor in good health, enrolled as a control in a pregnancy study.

As DNA, the CDR3 is TGTGCCAGCAGCCAAGGCCCCGGGACAGGGCGGGAGTACGGGTACTACGAGCAGTACTTC. This gives the protein CASSQGPGTGREYGYYEQYF. The chain uses TRBV4-2 and TRBJ2-7; 9 bases map to TRBD1. From germline, CDR1 is LGHNA and CDR2 YNFKEQ. Trimming cost V 1 base and J 3 bases; bases outside gene matches: 19. The CDR3 contains 20 residues.

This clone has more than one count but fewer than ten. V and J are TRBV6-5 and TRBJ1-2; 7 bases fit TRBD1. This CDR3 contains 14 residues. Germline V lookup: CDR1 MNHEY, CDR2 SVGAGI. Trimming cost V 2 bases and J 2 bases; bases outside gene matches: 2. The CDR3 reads CASSYKGQNYGYTF. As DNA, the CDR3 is TGTGCCAGCAGTTACAAGGGACAGAACTATGGCTACACCTTC.

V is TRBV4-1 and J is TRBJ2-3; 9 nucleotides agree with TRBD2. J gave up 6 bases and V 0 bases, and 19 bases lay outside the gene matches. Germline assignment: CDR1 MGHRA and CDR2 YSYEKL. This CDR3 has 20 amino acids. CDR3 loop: CASSQEGAGGTRSILDTQYF. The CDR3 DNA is TGCGCCAGCAGCCAAGAGGGGGCGGGGGGGACCCGATCCATATTGGATACGCAGTATTTT.

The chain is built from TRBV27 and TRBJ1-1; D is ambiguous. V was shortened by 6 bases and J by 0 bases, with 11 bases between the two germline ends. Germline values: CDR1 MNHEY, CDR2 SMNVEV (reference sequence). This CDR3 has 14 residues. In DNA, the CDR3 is TGTGCCAGCAGACCTGGGCATTTGAACACTGAAGCTTTCTTT. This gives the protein CASRPGHLNTEAFF.

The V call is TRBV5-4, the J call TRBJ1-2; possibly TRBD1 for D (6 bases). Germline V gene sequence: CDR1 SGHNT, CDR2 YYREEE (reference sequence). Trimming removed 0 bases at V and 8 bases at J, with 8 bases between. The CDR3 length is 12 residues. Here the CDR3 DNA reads TGTGCCAGCAGCTTGGAGGGGGTCGGCTACACCTTC. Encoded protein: CASSLEGVGYTF.

CDR3 nucleotide sequence: TGCGCCAGCAGCTTGGAAGGTAGCGACAATCAGCCCCAGCATTTT. This gives the protein CASSLEGSDNQPQHF. J is TRBJ1-5 and V is TRBV5-1; D is undetermined. Trimming pared 0 bases from V and 3 bases from J, leaving 10 bases between. The germline gives CDR1 SGHRS, CDR2 YFSETQ. The CDR3 spans 15 residues.

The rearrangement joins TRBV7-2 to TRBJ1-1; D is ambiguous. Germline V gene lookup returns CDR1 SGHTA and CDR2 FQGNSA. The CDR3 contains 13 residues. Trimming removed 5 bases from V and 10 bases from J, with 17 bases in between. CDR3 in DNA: TGTGCCAGCAGCGATCGGAGGGAATTAGGAGCTTTCTTT. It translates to CASSDRRELGAFF.

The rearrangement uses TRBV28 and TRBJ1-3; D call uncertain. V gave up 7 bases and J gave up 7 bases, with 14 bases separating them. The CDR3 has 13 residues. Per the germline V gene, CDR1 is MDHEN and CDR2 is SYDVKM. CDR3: CASTTRTGNTIYF. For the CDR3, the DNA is TGTGCCAGCACCACCCGAACCGGGAACACCATATATTTT. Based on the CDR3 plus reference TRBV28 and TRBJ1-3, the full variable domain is DVKVTQSSRYLVKRTGEKVFLECVQDMDHENMFWYRQDPGLGLRLIYFSYDVKMKEKGDIPEGYSVSREKKERFSLILESASTNQTSMYLCASTTRTGNTIYFGEGSWLTVV.

The CDR3 region is CASSQDTGGSYNEQFF. Written as DNA, the CDR3 is TGCGCCAGCAGCCAAGATACCGGGGGCTCCTACAATGAGCAGTTCTTC. This chain links TRBV4-3 with TRBJ2-1, with D perhaps TRBD2 (6 bases). The CDR3 runs 16 residues. The germline CDR1 and CDR2 sequences are LGHNA and YSLEER. V shed 0 bases and J shed 0 bases, with 9 bases lying between them.

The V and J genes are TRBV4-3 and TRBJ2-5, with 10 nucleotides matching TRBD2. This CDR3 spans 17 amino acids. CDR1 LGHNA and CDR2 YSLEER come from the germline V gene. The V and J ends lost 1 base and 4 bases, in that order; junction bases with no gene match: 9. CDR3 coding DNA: TGCGCCAGCAGCCAAGGCGCTATAAGCGGGGGGGCAGAGACCCAGTACTTC. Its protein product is CASSQGAISGGAETQYF.

The CDR3 DNA reads TGTGCCAGCAGCCCTTGGGACAGGGACAATGAGCAGTTCTTC. Its translation is CASSPWDRDNEQFF. The chain carries TRBV11-2 and TRBJ2-1; 9 nucleotides match TRBD1. Germline V gives CDR1 SGHAT, CDR2 FQNNGV. The CDR3 is 14 residues long. V lost 5 bases and J lost 5; bases outside the gene matches: 4.

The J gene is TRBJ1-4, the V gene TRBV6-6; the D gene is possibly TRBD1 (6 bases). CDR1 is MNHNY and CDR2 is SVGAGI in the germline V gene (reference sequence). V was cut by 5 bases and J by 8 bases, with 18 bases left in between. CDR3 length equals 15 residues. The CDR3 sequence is CASSIGTSLREKLFF. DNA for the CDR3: TGTGCCAGCAGTATCGGGACATCTTTACGGGAAAAACTGTTTTTT.

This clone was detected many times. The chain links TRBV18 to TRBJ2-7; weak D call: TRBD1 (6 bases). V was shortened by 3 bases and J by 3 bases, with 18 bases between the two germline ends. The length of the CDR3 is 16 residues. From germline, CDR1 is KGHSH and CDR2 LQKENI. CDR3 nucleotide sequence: TGTGCCAGCTCACCCGTACAGGGTGGTGAGGACTACGAGCAGTACTTC. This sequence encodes CASSPVQGGEDYEQYF.

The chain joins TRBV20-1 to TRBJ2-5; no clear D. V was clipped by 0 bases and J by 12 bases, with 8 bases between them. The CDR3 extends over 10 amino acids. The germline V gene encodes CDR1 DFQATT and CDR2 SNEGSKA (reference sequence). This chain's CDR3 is CSAREVAEYF. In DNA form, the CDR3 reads TGCAGTGCTAGAGAGGTTGCAGAGTACTTC.

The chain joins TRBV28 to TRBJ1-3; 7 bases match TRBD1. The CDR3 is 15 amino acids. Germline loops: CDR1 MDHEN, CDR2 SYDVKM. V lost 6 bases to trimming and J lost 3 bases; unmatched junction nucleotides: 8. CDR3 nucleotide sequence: TGTGCCAGCAGACCCGGGACAGCCCTTGGAAACACCATATATTTT. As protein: CASRPGTALGNTIYF.

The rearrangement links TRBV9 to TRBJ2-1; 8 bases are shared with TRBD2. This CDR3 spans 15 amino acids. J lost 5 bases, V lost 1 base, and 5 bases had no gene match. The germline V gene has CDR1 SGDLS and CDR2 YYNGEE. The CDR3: CASSVTSGLNNEQFF. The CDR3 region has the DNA TGTGCCAGCAGCGTAACTAGCGGATTAAACAATGAGCAGTTCTTC.

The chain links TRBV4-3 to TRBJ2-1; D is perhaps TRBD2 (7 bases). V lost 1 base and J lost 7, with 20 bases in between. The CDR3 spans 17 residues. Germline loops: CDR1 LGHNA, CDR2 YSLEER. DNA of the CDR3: TGCGCCAGCAGCCAAGGGAAGGGGGGGGCCAATATAAATGAGCAGTTCTTC. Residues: CASSQGKGGANINEQFF.

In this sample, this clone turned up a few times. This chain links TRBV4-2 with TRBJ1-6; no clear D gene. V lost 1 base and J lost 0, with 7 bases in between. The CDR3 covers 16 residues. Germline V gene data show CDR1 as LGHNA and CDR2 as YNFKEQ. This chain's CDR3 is CASSQGGSSYNSPLHF. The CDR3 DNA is TGTGCCAGCAGCCAAGGAGGGAGCTCCTATAATTCACCCCTCCACTTT.